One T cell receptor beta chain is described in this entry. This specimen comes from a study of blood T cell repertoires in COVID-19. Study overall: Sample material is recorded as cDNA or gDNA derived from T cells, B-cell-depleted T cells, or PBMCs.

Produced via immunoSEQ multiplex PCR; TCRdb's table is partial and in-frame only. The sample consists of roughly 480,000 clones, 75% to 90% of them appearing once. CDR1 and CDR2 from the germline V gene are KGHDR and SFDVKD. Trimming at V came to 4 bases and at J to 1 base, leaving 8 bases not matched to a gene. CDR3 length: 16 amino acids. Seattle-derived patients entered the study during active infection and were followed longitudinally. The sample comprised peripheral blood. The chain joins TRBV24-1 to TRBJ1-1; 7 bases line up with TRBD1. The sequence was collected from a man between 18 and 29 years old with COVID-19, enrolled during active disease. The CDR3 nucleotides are TGTGCCACCAGTGACCTCCAGACAGGGAGGAACACTGAAGCTTTCTTT. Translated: CATSDLQTGRNTEAFF.